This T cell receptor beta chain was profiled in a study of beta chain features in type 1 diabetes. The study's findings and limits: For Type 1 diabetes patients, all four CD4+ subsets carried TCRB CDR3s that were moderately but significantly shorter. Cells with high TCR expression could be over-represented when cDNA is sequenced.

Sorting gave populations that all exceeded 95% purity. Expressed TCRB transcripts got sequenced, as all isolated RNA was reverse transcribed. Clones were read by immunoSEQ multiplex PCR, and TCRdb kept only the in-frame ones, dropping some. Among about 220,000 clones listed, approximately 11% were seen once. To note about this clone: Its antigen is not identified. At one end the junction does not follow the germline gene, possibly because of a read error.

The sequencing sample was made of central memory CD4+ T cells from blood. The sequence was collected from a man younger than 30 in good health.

The CDR3 is CASSLFRTDYEQYF. CDR3 nucleotide sequence: TGTGCCAGCAGCTTGTTCAGGACCGACTACGAGCAGTACTTC. The chain joins TRBV5-1 to TRBJ2-7; D not resolved. Germline V gene data show CDR1 as SGHRS and CDR2 as YFSETQ. The CDR3 consists of 14 residues.